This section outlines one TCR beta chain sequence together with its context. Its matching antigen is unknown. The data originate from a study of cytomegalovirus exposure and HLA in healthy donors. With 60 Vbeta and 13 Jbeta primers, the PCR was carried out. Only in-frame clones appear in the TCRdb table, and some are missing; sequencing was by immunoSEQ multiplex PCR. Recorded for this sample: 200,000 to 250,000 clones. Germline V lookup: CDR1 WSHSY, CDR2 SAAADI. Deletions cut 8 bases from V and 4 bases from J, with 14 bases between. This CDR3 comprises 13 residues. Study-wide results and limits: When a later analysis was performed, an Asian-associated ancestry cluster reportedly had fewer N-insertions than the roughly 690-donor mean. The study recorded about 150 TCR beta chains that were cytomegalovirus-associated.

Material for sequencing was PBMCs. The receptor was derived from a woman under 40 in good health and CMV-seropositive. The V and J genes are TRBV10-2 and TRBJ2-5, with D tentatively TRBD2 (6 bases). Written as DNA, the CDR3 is TGCGCCAGCGACCCCGGGACTGGAGAGACCCAGTACTTC. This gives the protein CASDPGTGETQYF.